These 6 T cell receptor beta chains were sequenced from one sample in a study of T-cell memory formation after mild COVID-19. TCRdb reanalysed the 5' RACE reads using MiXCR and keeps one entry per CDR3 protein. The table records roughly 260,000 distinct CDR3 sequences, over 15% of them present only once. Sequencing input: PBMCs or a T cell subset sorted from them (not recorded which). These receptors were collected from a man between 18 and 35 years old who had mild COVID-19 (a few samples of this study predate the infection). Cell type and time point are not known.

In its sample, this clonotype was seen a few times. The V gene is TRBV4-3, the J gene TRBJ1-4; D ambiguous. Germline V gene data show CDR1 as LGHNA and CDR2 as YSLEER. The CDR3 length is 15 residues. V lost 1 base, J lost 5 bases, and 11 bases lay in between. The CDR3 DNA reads TGCGCCAGCAGCCAAGTCCGAACAGTCAATGAAAAACTGTTTTTT. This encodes CASSQVRTVNEKLFF.

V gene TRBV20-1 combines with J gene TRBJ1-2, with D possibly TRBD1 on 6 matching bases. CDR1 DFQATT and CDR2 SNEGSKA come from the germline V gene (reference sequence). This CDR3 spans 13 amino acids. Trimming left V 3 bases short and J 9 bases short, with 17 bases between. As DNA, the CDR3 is TGCAGTGCTAGGGACGACAGGAGGGAGAGCTACACCTTC. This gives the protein CSARDDRRESYTF.

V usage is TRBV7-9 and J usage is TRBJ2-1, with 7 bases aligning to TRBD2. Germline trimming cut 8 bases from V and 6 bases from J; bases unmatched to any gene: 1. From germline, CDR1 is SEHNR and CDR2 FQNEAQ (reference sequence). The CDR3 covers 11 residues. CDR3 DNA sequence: TGTGCCAGCCCGGGGGGCAATGAGCAGTTCTTC. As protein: CASPGGNEQFF.

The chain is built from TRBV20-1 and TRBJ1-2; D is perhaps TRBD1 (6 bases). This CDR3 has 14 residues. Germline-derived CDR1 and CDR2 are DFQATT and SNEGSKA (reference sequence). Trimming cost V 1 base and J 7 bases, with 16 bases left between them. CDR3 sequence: CSARVSILRGGYTF. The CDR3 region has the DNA TGCAGTGCTAGAGTCTCGATTCTCAGGGGTGGCTACACCTTC.

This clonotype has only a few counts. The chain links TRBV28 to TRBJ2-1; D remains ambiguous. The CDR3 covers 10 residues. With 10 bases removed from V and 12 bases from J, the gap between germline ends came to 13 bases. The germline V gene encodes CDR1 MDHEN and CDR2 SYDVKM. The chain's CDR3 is CATSRVGQFF. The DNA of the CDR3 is TGTGCCACCTCCCGGGTGGGGCAGTTCTTC. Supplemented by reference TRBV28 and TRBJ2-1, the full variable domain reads DVKVTQSSRYLVKRTGEKVFLECVQDMDHENMFWYRQDPGLGLRLIYFSYDVKMKEKGDIPEGYSVSREKKERFSLILESASTNQTSMYLCATSRVGQFFGPGTRLTVL.

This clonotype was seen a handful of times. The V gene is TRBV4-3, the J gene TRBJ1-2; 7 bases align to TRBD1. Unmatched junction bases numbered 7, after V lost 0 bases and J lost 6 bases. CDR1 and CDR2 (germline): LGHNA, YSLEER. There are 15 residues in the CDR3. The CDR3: CASSQERQRGHGYTF. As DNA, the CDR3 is TGCGCCAGCAGCCAAGAGAGGCAGAGGGGGCATGGCTACACCTTC.